What follows is one T cell receptor (beta chain) and its context. What antigen it recognizes has not been identified. No much larger clone is present one base from it, and per-base qualities are unavailable. Spanning cysteine to phenylalanine, the CDR3 consists of 15 amino acids. Only the CDR3 part of the read is kept: 45 bases, read in frame from the first base. The germline ends are 7 bases apart after V is trimmed by 1 base and J by 0 bases. Per the germline V gene, SGHRS is the CDR1 and YFSETQ is the CDR2. According to the study, the label for this sample's treatment or condition signals: allogeneic hematopoietic cell transplantation with graft depleted of TCRalphabeta T cells and CD19 B cells. The children who served as transplant recipients had been given grafts of TCRalphabeta/CD19-depleted allogeneic hematopoietic cells. Libraries were prepared through PCR. The listed sequencing device is Illumina HiSeq 2500. To normalize quantification of the TCRbeta repertoire, the TCR libraries were built with molecular barcoding that relied on unique molecular identifiers. Through fastp at Q25 and MiXCR, TCRdb rebuilt clones from the public reads, retaining in-frame beta chains. Each CDR3 protein appears once, grouped with its most common genes and DNA. The sample includes fewer than 750,000 distinct CDR3 sequences, with about a quarter observed a single time. The ten largest clones add up to approximately 33% of the sample.

The source of the sample is a study of T-cell reconstitution after alpha-beta-depleted transplantation in children (dated by TCRdb to 2016 to 2018). In the study overall: The study quantitatively tracked T-cell immune reconstitution after TCRalphabeta/CD19-depleted allogeneic hematopoietic cell transplantation in children using TCR repertoire profiling.

Study-wide conclusions, independent of this receptor: Over subsequent months, a decline in hyperexpanded clone frequencies was noted, and after one year, T-cell counts and TCRbeta diversity were mostly ascribed to newly produced T cells. About two months after transplant, the apparently early recovery of alphabetaT-cell counts reportedly depended on just several hundred clones that had expanded rapidly and came from non-depleted graft cells. In some patients, the high TCRbeta diversity seen at day 60 was put down to recipient T cells and intrathymic progenitors that had survived conditioning.

This chain is built from TRBV5-1 and TRBJ2-2; the D gene assignment is ambiguous. This sequence originates from a boy younger than two with Wiskott-Aldrich syndrome, due to receive a stem cell transplant. The sample consisted of PBMCs, taken before TCRalphabeta/CD19-depleted stem cell transplant. The nucleotide sequence is given as TGCGCCAGCAGCTTGACACTAACGAACACCGGGGAGCTGTTTTTT. Protein translation: CASSLTLTNTGELFF.